This T cell receptor (beta chain) is drawn from a study of OX40 agonist ivuxolimab in advanced cancers. At the level of the study: Patients assigned to dose escalation were diagnosed with hepatocellular carcinoma, melanoma, renal cell or head and neck cancer.

Using immunoSEQ multiplex PCR, the repertoire was profiled, and TCRdb retains in-frame clones only, with some absent. The sample lists about 73,000 clones; more than 90% were seen once. The V end was cut by 2 bases, the J end by 11 bases, with 18 bases between. The CDR3 is 14 residues long. Germline V gene data show CDR1 as MDHEN and CDR2 as SYDVKM. The sequence derives from an adult with an advanced solid tumor such as melanoma, head and neck, liver or kidney cancer. Sequenced here: CD4+ or CD8+ T cells sorted from blood, sampled in a trial of the OX40 agonist ivuxolimab. The chain has TRBV28 and TRBJ1-1, with a possible D match to TRBD1 (5 bases). CDR3 region: CASSLPSDSRFAFF. CDR3 nucleotide sequence: TGTGCCAGCAGTTTACCCTCCGACAGCAGGTTTGCTTTCTTT.